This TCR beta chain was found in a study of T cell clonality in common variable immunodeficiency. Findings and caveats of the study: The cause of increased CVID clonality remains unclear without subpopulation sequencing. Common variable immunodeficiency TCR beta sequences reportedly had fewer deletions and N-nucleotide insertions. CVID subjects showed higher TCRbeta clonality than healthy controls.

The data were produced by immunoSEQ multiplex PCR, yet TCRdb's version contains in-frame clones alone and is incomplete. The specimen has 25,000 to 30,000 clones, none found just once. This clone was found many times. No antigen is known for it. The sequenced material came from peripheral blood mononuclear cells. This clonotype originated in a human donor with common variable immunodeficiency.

Incomplete CDR3 DNA: TGCGCCAGCAGCCAAGTTGACAGGGCCTCCTACGAG. This translates into CASSQVDRASYE. The complete CDR3 protein is CASSQVDRASYEQYF. The V call is TRBV4-1, the J call TRBJ2-7; TRBD1 aligns across 7 bases. The CDR3 end lies 3 residues beyond the end of the read and is filled in from the germline J gene. Germline V gene sequence: CDR1 MGHRA, CDR2 YSYEKL. The V and J ends lost 1 base and 0 bases, in that order; junction bases with no gene match: 3. The length of the CDR3 is 15 residues.